This T cell receptor beta chain was sequenced in a study of OX40 agonist ivuxolimab in advanced cancers. Clones were read by immunoSEQ multiplex PCR, and TCRdb kept only the in-frame ones, dropping some. The data hold 28,000 or so clones, with 75% to 90% observed a single time. This CDR3 is built from 15 residues. Trimming shortened V by 0 bases and J by 3 bases, and 9 bases separated the two germline ends. In germline, CDR1 is MNHNY, CDR2 SVGAGI (reference sequence). This material consisted of CD4+ or CD8+ T cells sorted from blood, taken in a trial of the OX40 agonist ivuxolimab. This TCR was sampled from an adult with an advanced solid tumor such as melanoma, head and neck, liver or kidney cancer. The rearrangement uses TRBV6-6 and TRBJ1-5; D not resolved. The CDR3 loop reads CASSYSHSTNQPQHF. CDR3 sequence (DNA): TGTGCCAGCAGTTACTCGCACAGTACCAATCAGCCCCAGCATTTT.